The entry below gives a single T cell receptor (beta chain) sequence along with its context. This sample's time point: new active TB diagnosis, blood taken before or within 7 days of starting treatment. Germline CDR1 reads MNHNY; CDR2 reads SVGAGI (reference sequence). V lost 4 bases, J lost 2 bases, and 6 bases stayed unmatched. This CDR3 is 15 amino acids long. This table comes from immunoSEQ multiplex PCR, and its TCRdb copy is limited to in-frame clones, with some not included. The table records fewer than 55,000 clones, nearly 95% of them present only once. The entry originates in a study of T cells in tuberculosis.

The J gene is TRBJ2-7, the V gene TRBV6-6, with TRBD2 matching 9 bases. The receptor was derived from an adult with tuberculosis. The sample here was PBMCs, taken at tuberculosis diagnosis. CDR3 sequence reads: CASSFSGRGPYEQYF. In nucleotides, the CDR3 is TGTGCCAGCAGTTTTAGCGGGAGAGGCCCCTACGAGCAGTACTTC.